Detailed here is one TCR beta chain. The CDR3 is made up of 16 amino acids. V lost 2 bases to trimming and J lost 2 bases, with 14 bases between them. The germline gives CDR1 SGHTA, CDR2 FQGTGA. The entry originates in a study of blood T cells in healthy people across ages. A J-beta primer mix and a sample-barcoded 5' primer were used in a second PCR of about 7 to 12 cycles. Each CDR3 protein gets one entry after TCRdb re-called the 5' RACE reads with MiXCR. This sample yields under 800,000 distinct CDR3 sequences, of which about 42% are seen a single time; around 20% belongs to the top ten. V is TRBV7-3 and J is TRBJ2-3; D is possibly TRBD2 (5 bases). The material sequenced was blood. The TCR comes from a woman aged 55-69 years in good health. The CDR3 nucleotides are TGTGCCAGCAGCTTAGAGGGCGCGCTCTCCACAGATACGCAGTATTTT. Residues: CASSLEGALSTDTQYF.